This is a list of T cell receptor beta chains from one sample in a study of blood T cell repertoires in COVID-19. The repertoire was sequenced with immunoSEQ multiplex PCR; TCRdb's copy has only in-frame clones and lacks some. Of 300,000 to 400,000 clones in the sample, about 88% were seen once. Sequencing was carried out using PBMCs or T cells enriched from blood (not recorded which). These TCRs come from a woman aged 18-30 years who had recovered from COVID-19. Each CDR3 is given with its conserved first and last residue. Each record gives: V gene, J gene, clone size, D gene, CDR3 DNA, CDR3 protein. A D gene is named only where the DNA matches it firmly. Clone size is given for some rows only: seen once, a few or many times, or a class if the clone is expanded.

>TRBV5-6|TRBJ2-2|few|TRBD2
TGTGCCAGCAGCGTGGGACTAGCGGGCACCGGGGAGCTGTTTTTT
CASSVGLAGTGELFF
>TRBV12-2|TRBJ2-3|-|-
TGTGCAAGTCGCTTAGCGACGGACAATCAAAGGGCGGATACGCAGTATTTT
CASRLATDNQRADTQYF
>TRBV14|TRBJ1-2|-|-
TGTGCCAGCAGCCCCCGTAGAAACTATGGCTACACCTTC
CASSPRRNYGYTF
>TRBV7-2|TRBJ2-5|once|TRBD2
TGTGCCAGCAGCTTAGGGCTAGCGGGGGGAACACAAGAGACCCAGTACTTC
CASSLGLAGGTQETQYF
>TRBV5-6|TRBJ1-1|-|-
TGTGCCAGCAGCTCCGGCACTAGCCAAGCTTTCTTT
CASSSGTSQAFF
>TRBV3-1/TRBV3-2|TRBJ2-6|-|TRBD1
TGTGCCAGCAGCCCACGGGACAGGCCCTCTGGGGCCAACGTCCTGACTTTC
CASSPRDRPSGANVLTF
>TRBV19|TRBJ2-7|-|-
TGTGCCACCCTGGGACTTGGGTCCTACGAGCAGTACTTC
CATLGLGSYEQYF
>TRBV11-3|TRBJ1-1|-|-
TGTGCCAGCAGCTCAGGGATGAACACTGAAGCTTTCTTT
CASSSGMNTEAFF
>TRBV5-1|TRBJ1-2|-|-
TGCGCCAGCAGGTCAAGAGGGAATGGCTACACCTTC
CASRSRGNGYTF
>TRBV3-1/TRBV3-2|TRBJ1-3|-|-
TGTGCCAGCAGTCCCGACCCAGGTGGAAACACCATATATTTT
CASSPDPGGNTIYF
>TRBV5-1|TRBJ1-3|-|TRBD1
TGCGCCAGCAGCCCAGGGGGTTCTGGAAACACCATATATTTT
CASSPGGSGNTIYF
>TRBV6-1|TRBJ2-6|-|TRBD1
TGTGCCAGCAGTGTCGGGACAGGGACCCTCTCTGGGGCCAACGTCCTGACTTTC
CASSVGTGTLSGANVLTF
>TRBV11-2|TRBJ2-1|-|TRBD2
TGTGCCAGCAGCGCGACTAGCGGGGGACTCCCAAATGAGCAGTTCTTC
CASSATSGGLPNEQFF
>TRBV5-1|TRBJ1-4|-|-
TGCGCCAGCAGCCCTGGGAGGGGGAGGGGTGAAAAACTGTTTTTT
CASSPGRGRGEKLFF
>TRBV7-8|TRBJ1-2|-|-
TGTGCCAGCAGCTTAGCTCCAGGGAACTATGGCTACACCTTC
CASSLAPGNYGYTF
>TRBV2|TRBJ2-3|-|TRBD2
TGTGCCAGCAAATTTGCGCCTAGCGGGGGGTATGGCACAGATACGCAGTATTTT
CASKFAPSGGYGTDTQYF
>TRBV5-5|TRBJ1-6|-|-
TGTGCCAGCAGCAAAGATCTCAGGGCGAGCTCCTATAATTCACCCCTCCACTTT
CASSKDLRASSYNSPLHF
>TRBV5-6|TRBJ1-4|-|TRBD1
TGTGCCAGCAGCCGTCGCGGGACAGGGGGCGGAAAACTGTTTTTT
CASSRRGTGGGKLFF
>TRBV4-3|TRBJ2-1|-|TRBD2
TGCGCCAGCAGCCAAAGTAGGGGAGGTCTAGCGGGGGACAACAATGAGCAGTTCTTC
CASSQSRGGLAGDNNEQFF
>TRBV5-1|TRBJ1-4|-|-
TGCGCCAGCGCCGCGCCAAATGAAAAACTGTTTTTT
CASAAPNEKLFF
>TRBV4-2|TRBJ2-2|-|-
TGTGCCAGCAGCCCGCTAGTCGCCGGGGAGCTGTTTTTT
CASSPLVAGELFF
>TRBV7-3|TRBJ2-6|-|-
TGTGCCAGCAGCTCCGGGACAAACTCTGGGGCCAACGTCCTGACTTTC
CASSSGTNSGANVLTF
>TRBV13|TRBJ2-7|-|TRBD1
TGTGCCAGCAGCCAGGACAGGGAAGAGCAGTACTTC
CASSQDREEQYF
>TRBV5-4|TRBJ1-2|few|TRBD1
TGTGCCAGCAGCTGGGGGACAGGGCACTATGGCTACACCTTC
CASSWGTGHYGYTF
>TRBV5-5|TRBJ1-1|once|-
TGTGCCAGCAGCTTTTATGTGGGAGGGGGTGAAGCTTTCTTT
CASSFYVGGGEAFF
>TRBV19|TRBJ2-2|-|-
TGTGCCAGTAGTATAGATCACTGGTCGCGGGAGCTGTTTTTT
CASSIDHWSRELFF
>TRBV4-3|TRBJ2-7|-|-
TGCGCCAGCAGCCCTGGACACGTGTCTGAGCAGTACTTC
CASSPGHVSEQYF
>TRBV11-2|TRBJ2-2|-|-
TGTGCCAGCAGCTCTGGGACAAAGAACACCGGGGAGCTGTTTTTT
CASSSGTKNTGELFF
>TRBV19|TRBJ2-7|-|-
TGTGCCAGTAGGGCCAGAGACGGAGCCTACGAGCAGTACTTC
CASRARDGAYEQYF
>TRBV19|TRBJ2-1|-|TRBD2
TGTGCCAGTAGTATAGTGGGCGGGGGCTCCTACAATGAGCAGTTCTTC
CASSIVGGGSYNEQFF
>TRBV2|TRBJ1-3|-|TRBD1
TGTGCCAGCAGTCCCGGGACAGGTCTTTCTGGAAACACCATATATTTT
CASSPGTGLSGNTIYF
>TRBV14|TRBJ1-6|-|TRBD1
TGTGCCAGCAGCCCCACGACAGGGGGACCTAATTCACCCCTCCACTTT
CASSPTTGGPNSPLHF
>TRBV4-2|TRBJ1-3|-|-
TGTGCCAGCAGCCAAGAGGGGGGAGCTGGAAACACCATATATTTT
CASSQEGGAGNTIYF
>TRBV28|TRBJ1-4|-|TRBD1
TGTGCCAGCAGTTCCCCAGGGGGAACTAATGAAAAACTGTTTTTT
CASSSPGGTNEKLFF
>TRBV7-9|TRBJ1-6|once|-
TGTGCCAGCAGCTTAGCGGGATGGGGGGGGAGTTCACCCCTCCACTTT
CASSLAGWGGSSPLHF
>TRBV4-3|TRBJ1-1|-|TRBD1
TGCGCCAGCAGCCGGGCACCGGGGACAGATGAAGCTTTCTTT
CASSRAPGTDEAFF
>TRBV3-1/TRBV3-2|TRBJ1-5|-|TRBD1
TGTGCCAGCAGCCTGGGACAGGTCGGCCCCCAGCATTTT
CASSLGQVGPQHF
>TRBV2|TRBJ2-1|once|TRBD2
TGTGCCAGCAGTGCAGGACTAGCGGGCAACAATGAGCAGTTCTTC
CASSAGLAGNNEQFF
>TRBV3-1/TRBV3-2|TRBJ1-1|-|-
TGTGCCAGCAGGCCAGGGGTGAACACTGAAGCTTTCTTT
CASRPGVNTEAFF
>TRBV28|TRBJ1-5|-|-
TGTGCCAGCAGTTTAGGAGGGAGCGAACTCACCGCTCAGCCCCAGCATTTT
CASSLGGSELTAQPQHF
>TRBV7-9|TRBJ1-2|-|TRBD1
TGTGCCAGCAGCCGGGACAGGCGACGCTATGGCTACACCTTC
CASSRDRRRYGYTF
>TRBV2|TRBJ1-4|-|-
TGTGCCAGCACCGTCGACAGGAGCGTTGAAAAACTGTTTTTT
CASTVDRSVEKLFF